Below are 18 T cell receptor beta chains sequenced from a single sample in a study of T cell responses to AZD1222 COVID-19 vaccine. Libraries were prepared by immunoSEQ multiplex PCR; TCRdb keeps only in-frame clonotypes and omits some of them. The data hold some 120,000 clones, with approximately 89% observed a single time. Material: peripheral blood, obtained on day 0 of AZD1222 vaccination. The receptors were gathered from an adult in good health.

The rearrangement links TRBV7-9 to TRBJ1-1; D might be TRBD1 (5 bases). Germline CDR1 is SEHNR and CDR2 is FQNEAQ (reference sequence). The CDR3 contains 16 residues. V was pared by 2 bases and J by 3 bases, with 16 bases between. The CDR3 nucleotides read TGTGCCAGCAGCTTACGGACACCCCAGGCGGACACTGAAGCTTTCTTT. This gives the protein CASSLRTPQADTEAFF.

In the case of this clone: The sample holds other DNA sequences that translate to the same CDR3. The chain links TRBV5-6 to TRBJ2-7; TRBD1 matches 7 bases. The germline gives CDR1 SGHDT, CDR2 YYEEEE. The CDR3 sequence is 13 residues long. Trimming cost V 3 bases and J 4 bases; bases outside gene matches: 4. This chain's CDR3 is CASSSGTVYEQYF. CDR3 bases: TGTGCCAGCAGCTCCGGGACAGTGTACGAGCAGTACTTC.

The chain is built from TRBV5-1 and TRBJ1-3; D gene ambiguous. V was clipped by 2 bases and J by 0 bases, with 6 bases between them. The CDR3 length is 14 residues. Germline V gene data show CDR1 as SGHRS and CDR2 as YFSETQ. This CDR3 is CASSLSGSGNTIYF. The CDR3, as DNA: TGCGCCAGCAGCTTATCGGGCTCTGGAAACACCATATATTTT. Supplemented by reference TRBV5-1 and TRBJ1-3, the full variable domain reads KAGVTQTPRYLIKTRGQQVTLSCSPISGHRSVSWYQQTPGQGLQFLFEYFSETQRNKGNFPGRFSGRQFSNSRSEMNVSTLELGDSALYLCASSLSGSGNTIYFGEGSWLTVV.

CDR3 loop: CASSDSDRAGDEQYF. CDR3 bases: TGTGCCAGCAGCGACTCGGACAGGGCAGGGGACGAGCAGTACTTC. The chain is built from TRBV7-9 and TRBJ2-7; the match to TRBD1 covers 8 bases. Germline lookup yields CDR1 SEHNR and CDR2 FQNEAQ (reference sequence). The V gene end was trimmed by 5 bases and the J gene end by 5 bases; junction bases not matched to a gene: 11. This CDR3 is built from 15 residues.

V is TRBV6-4 and J is TRBJ2-2; 7 bases line up with TRBD2. The CDR3 covers 16 residues. V shed 6 bases and J 3 bases; nucleotides not matched to a gene: 10. Germline V gives CDR1 MRHNA, CDR2 SNTAGT. The CDR3 bases are TGTGCCAGCAGGCCGCATCGACTAGCAGACACCGGGGAGCTGTTTTTT. It codes for CASRPHRLADTGELFF.

This sequence joins TRBV19 and TRBJ1-4; the D gene is possibly TRBD1 (6 bases). V was cut by 3 bases and J by 9 bases, with 8 bases left in between. Per germline, CDR1 LNHDA and CDR2 SQIVND (reference sequence). The CDR3 is made up of 12 amino acids. The CDR3 sequence: CASSIRDKKLFF. In nucleotides, the CDR3 is TGTGCCAGTAGTATCAGGGACAAAAAACTGTTTTTT.

The chain joins TRBV4-2 to TRBJ2-1; TRBD2 might be the D (5 bases). This CDR3 region has 16 residues. The germline V gene encodes CDR1 LGHNA and CDR2 YNFKEQ. V was clipped by 4 bases and J by 2 bases, with 15 bases between them. The CDR3 loop reads CASSPLPTGTYNEQFF. As DNA, the CDR3 is TGTGCCAGCAGCCCGCTCCCCACGGGAACCTACAATGAGCAGTTCTTC.

The chain employs TRBV2 and TRBJ2-7; possibly TRBD1 for D (6 bases). The CDR3 runs 15 residues. Germline CDR1 is SNHLY and CDR2 is FYNNEI. Trimming stripped 8 bases from V and 4 bases from J, with 21 bases between. CDR3 coding DNA: TGTGCCAGCCTTTACCGGGTAGGGGGTTTATACGAGCAGTACTTC. This gives the protein CASLYRVGGLYEQYF.

V gene TRBV28 combines with J gene TRBJ1-1, with 8 bases identical to TRBD1. CDR1 is MDHEN and CDR2 is SYDVKM in the germline V gene. This CDR3 contains 15 residues. The junction had 7 bases not matched to a gene; V was cut back by 6 bases and J by 1 base. The DNA for the CDR3 is TGTGCCAGCAGGCTCTCCAGGGGGCCGAACACTGAAGCTTTCTTT. Its protein product is CASRLSRGPNTEAFF.

This rearrangement joins TRBV27 to TRBJ1-4, with D possibly matching TRBD1 (6 bases). The CDR3 is 15 residues long. V lost 8 bases to trimming and J lost 1 base, with 14 bases between them. From germline, CDR1 is MNHEY and CDR2 SMNVEV (reference sequence). The CDR3 region is CASGDRSLTNEKLFF. CDR3 bases: TGTGCCAGCGGCGACAGGAGTTTAACTAATGAAAAACTGTTTTTT.

The V call is TRBV4-2, the J call TRBJ2-7, with 10 positions matching TRBD2. Germline CDR1 and CDR2: LGHNA and YNFKEQ. The CDR3 extends over 16 amino acids. The V gene end was trimmed by 2 bases and the J gene end by 1 base; junction bases not matched to a gene: 5. The CDR3 sequence: CASSQKPAGGSYEQYF. The CDR3, as DNA: TGTGCCAGCAGCCAAAAACCAGCGGGGGGGTCCTACGAGCAGTACTTC.

The gene calls are TRBV7-2 and TRBJ1-4; D call uncertain. CDR1 SGHTA and CDR2 FQGNSA come from the germline V gene. This CDR3 contains 13 residues. V shed 4 bases and J shed 6 bases, with 9 bases lying between them. The CDR3 DNA sequence: TGTGCCAGCAGCTCCGAACAAGATGAAAAACTGTTTTTT. Translating it yields CASSSEQDEKLFF.

The chain links TRBV3-1 (or the pseudogene TRBV3-2) to TRBJ1-5, with D unclear. V lost 1 base and J 5 bases, leaving 9 bases between the germline ends. The CDR3 sequence is 14 residues long. CDR1 is LGHDT and CDR2 is YNNKEL in the germline V gene (reference sequence). The CDR3 reads CASSQGGRDQPQHF. CDR3 nucleotide sequence: TGTGCCAGCAGCCAAGGGGGAAGGGATCAGCCCCAGCATTTT.

V usage is TRBV19 and J usage is TRBJ1-2, with 8 bases matching TRBD1. The V gene end was trimmed by 5 bases and the J gene end by 8 bases; junction bases not matched to a gene: 10. The CDR3 is 14 amino acids. Looked up from germline, CDR1 is LNHDA and CDR2 is SQIVND (reference sequence). CDR3 in amino acids: CASSSHRGSRGYTF. The CDR3 DNA follows: TGTGCCAGTAGTTCCCACAGGGGGTCAAGAGGCTACACCTTC.

The chain employs TRBV27 and TRBJ2-1; 13 bases are a match to TRBD2. CDR3 length: 16 residues. CDR1 and CDR2 from the germline V gene are MNHEY and SMNVEV (reference sequence). Germline trimming cut 7 bases from V and 2 bases from J; bases unmatched to any gene: 5. CDR3 in amino acids: CASTPGLAGPYNEQFF. The CDR3 bases are TGTGCCAGCACCCCGGGACTAGCGGGACCCTACAATGAGCAGTTCTTC.

The V call is TRBV4-2, the J call TRBJ2-4; D may correspond to TRBD1 or TRBD2 (5 bases each). V lost 1 base to trimming and J lost 8 bases, with 12 bases between them. The germline V gene encodes CDR1 LGHNA and CDR2 YNFKEQ. The CDR3 runs 14 residues. In DNA form, the CDR3 reads TGTGCCAGCAGCCAAGGGGGCCGGGGAGACATTCAGTACTTC. Protein sequence: CASSQGGRGDIQYF.

This chain uses TRBV5-1 with TRBJ2-3, with D perhaps TRBD1 or TRBD2 (7 bases each). The CDR3 is 19 residues long. V was shortened by 0 bases and J by 1 base, with 21 bases between the two germline ends. Germline-derived CDR1 and CDR2 are SGHRS and YFSETQ. CDR3 sequence reads: CASSLAGQGGTARTDTQYF. Written as DNA, the CDR3 is TGCGCCAGCAGCTTGGCCGGCCAGGGGGGGACGGCACGCACAGATACGCAGTATTTT.

This chain joins TRBV18 and TRBJ2-7, with D possibly TRBD1 on 6 matching bases. The CDR3 has 14 amino acids. Germline V gene lookup returns CDR1 KGHSH and CDR2 LQKENI. Trimming stripped 3 bases from V and 2 bases from J, with 11 bases between. CDR3 amino acids: CASSPLQGPYEQYF. Here the CDR3 DNA reads TGTGCCAGCTCACCCCTACAGGGTCCCTACGAGCAGTACTTC.